The T cell receptor beta chain under discussion was sequenced for a study of CD8 T cells in Susac syndrome. The CDR3 spans 11 residues. J was trimmed by 12 bases and V by 3 bases; bases with no gene match: 4. Germline loops: CDR1 LNHDA, CDR2 SQIVND (reference sequence). Controls were healthy donors (matched for age and sex). FACS enriched CD8+ TEMRA cells, while bulk CD8+ and CD4+ were negatively isolated. Reverse transcription used about 0.5 to 1 ug RNA and random hexamers. The TCR beta CDR3 was amplified by immunoSEQ multiplex PCR across 54 Vbeta, 13 Jbeta. MiXCR was run by TCRdb on the immunoSEQ multiplex PCR reads, yielding one entry per CDR3 protein. The repertoire holds 90,000 to 110,000 distinct CDR3 sequences, with 95% to 98% as singletons.

The rearrangement uses TRBV19 and TRBJ2-7, with 8 bases fitting TRBD2. The specimen sequenced was CD4+ T cells from PBMCs. The receptor comes from a human donor in good health. The CDR3 reads CASSIGTRLYF. The CDR3 DNA sequence: TGTGCCAGTAGTATCGGGACTAGATTGTACTTC.